Below are 12 T cell receptor beta chains sequenced from a single sample in a study of blood T cell repertoires in COVID-19. The protocol was immunoSEQ multiplex PCR, while the TCRdb copy is restricted to in-frame clones and leaves out a portion. The sample has 250,000 to 300,000 clones, 75% to 90% seen once. The sequenced sample was peripheral blood. These receptors were collected from a woman aged 25 to 39 with active or convalescent COVID-19.

The chain employs TRBV7-9 and TRBJ1-5; D remains ambiguous. This CDR3 is 14 amino acids long. Germline loops: CDR1 SEHNR, CDR2 FQNEAQ (reference sequence). Deletions cut 3 bases from V and 9 bases from J, with 15 bases between. The CDR3 here is CASSFSHGLGPQHF. In DNA form, the CDR3 reads TGTGCCAGCAGCTTTTCGCACGGGTTGGGGCCCCAGCATTTT.

This sequence joins TRBV7-2 and TRBJ1-6, with D possibly TRBD1 on 5 matching bases. This CDR3 comprises 14 residues. Germline V gene sequence: CDR1 SGHTA, CDR2 FQGNSA. With 3 bases removed from V and 8 bases from J, the gap between germline ends came to 11 bases. The CDR3 nucleotides read TGTGCCAGCAGCTTTTTACAGGTTGATTCACCCCTCCACTTT. Protein: CASSFLQVDSPLHF.

The rearrangement links TRBV6-6 to TRBJ1-1; no clear D gene. V lost 6 bases to trimming and J lost 4 bases, with 12 bases between them. There are 13 residues in the CDR3. Germline V gene sequence: CDR1 MNHNY, CDR2 SVGAGI (reference sequence). The CDR3: CASSLDEGTEAFF. The CDR3 bases are TGTGCCAGCAGCTTGGACGAGGGCACTGAAGCTTTCTTT.

This clone was observed a few times. This chain links TRBV4-1 with TRBJ2-1, with 7 positions matching TRBD2. The CDR3 extends over 17 amino acids. Germline V gene data show CDR1 as MGHRA and CDR2 as YSYEKL. J was trimmed by 8 bases and V by 4 bases; bases with no gene match: 17. CDR3 loop: CASSPDDAPGLTYEQFF. The DNA for the CDR3 is TGCGCCAGCAGCCCGGACGATGCCCCGGGACTAACCTATGAGCAGTTCTTC.

J is TRBJ2-1 and V is TRBV6-5; possibly TRBD2 for D (6 bases). This CDR3 spans 15 amino acids. Germline-derived CDR1 and CDR2 are MNHEY and SVGAGI. Deletions cut 6 bases from V and 0 bases from J, with 12 bases between. The CDR3 region has the DNA TGTGCCAGCAGGGGATTGGGGGGCTCCTACAATGAGCAGTTCTTC. It translates to CASRGLGGSYNEQFF.

V and J are TRBV18 and TRBJ2-2; TRBD2 agrees at 9 bases. This CDR3 has 17 amino acids. The J segment lost 4 bases and the V segment lost 1 base, leaving 7 bases of the junction unmatched. Germline CDR1 is KGHSH and CDR2 is LQKENI. CDR3 amino acids: CASSPLALAGSTGELFF. CDR3 nucleotide sequence: TGTGCCAGCTCACCACTCGCCCTAGCGGGGAGCACCGGGGAGCTGTTTTTT.

This rearrangement joins TRBV18 to TRBJ2-5; D call uncertain. Deletions cut 8 bases from V and 5 bases from J, with 15 bases between. Germline V gene data show CDR1 as KGHSH and CDR2 as LQKENI. This CDR3 is 13 amino acids long. The CDR3 DNA reads TGTGCCAGCACCCAAATCCAGGTGGAGACCCAGTACTTC. Translating it yields CASTQIQVETQYF. The whole variable domain, filled in from reference TRBV18 and TRBJ2-5, reads NAGVMQNPRHLVRRRGQEARLRCSPMKGHSHVYWYRQLPEEGLKFMVYLQKENIIDESGMPKERFSAEFPKEGPSILRIQQVVRGDSAAYFCASTQIQVETQYFGPGTRLLVL.

This clone has more than one count but fewer than ten. V usage is TRBV9 and J usage is TRBJ1-2, with 7 bases aligning to TRBD1. Germline V lookup: CDR1 SGDLS, CDR2 YYNGEE. V was pared by 4 bases and J by 11 bases, with 8 bases of the junction left unmatched. CDR3 length: 12 residues. The CDR3 DNA reads TGTGCCAGCAGCTTACAGGGGTTCGGATACACCTTC. This encodes CASSLQGFGYTF.

This clone was seen just once. This chain joins TRBV9 and TRBJ2-5, with 10 positions matching TRBD2. The ends lost 4 bases at V and 5 bases at J; junction bases unmatched: 8. In germline, CDR1 is SGDLS, CDR2 YYNGEE. The CDR3 length is 15 residues. The CDR3, as DNA: TGTGCCAGCAGCTTGATGGGTAGCGGGGGGGAGACCCAGTACTTC. Its translation is CASSLMGSGGETQYF.

Note on this clone: Other DNA variants within this sample encode the same CDR3. The CDR3 DNA reads as TGCGCCAGCAGCTTGGAGAGTAGAAACACTGAAGCTTTCTTT. This gives the protein CASSLESRNTEAFF. This sequence joins TRBV5-1 and TRBJ1-1; D call uncertain. The V gene's germline CDR1 is SGHRS and CDR2 YFSETQ. Trimming left V 0 bases short and J 2 bases short, with 8 bases between. This CDR3 is built from 14 residues.

The V call is TRBV5-8, the J call TRBJ1-1; the D is unclear. CDR1 SGHTS and CDR2 YDEGEE come from the germline V gene. CDR3 length equals 16 residues. V lost 0 bases and J 2 bases, leaving 14 bases between the germline ends. The CDR3 DNA is TGTGCCAGCAGCTTGGATCAGCAGCGCCTCAACACTGAAGCTTTCTTT. Translating gives CASSLDQQRLNTEAFF.

The rearrangement links TRBV6-4 to TRBJ2-1, with 8 bases fitting TRBD1. Germline assignment: CDR1 MRHNA and CDR2 SNTAGT. This CDR3 has 14 residues. V lost 9 bases and J lost 10; bases outside the gene matches: 14. The CDR3 loop is CASRPRTGSGEQFF. The CDR3 DNA reads TGTGCCAGTCGACCGAGGACAGGGTCGGGAGAGCAGTTCTTC.